This T cell receptor beta chain appears in the sequencing data of a study of OX40 agonist ivuxolimab in advanced cancers. Assay used: immunoSEQ multiplex PCR; TCRdb lists only in-frame clones, some missing. The repertoire holds fewer than 40,000 clones, 82% seen once, with less than 25% in the top ten. The CDR3 extends over 14 amino acids. The germline V and J ends were trimmed by 1 base and 7 bases, with 12 bases remaining between them. The germline gives CDR1 SGHKS, CDR2 YYEKEE (reference sequence). This chain joins TRBV5-5 and TRBJ1-5; D is ambiguous. The clonotype was recovered from an adult with an advanced solid tumor such as melanoma, head and neck, liver or kidney cancer. Sequencing used CD4+ or CD8+ T cells sorted from blood, obtained in a trial of the OX40 agonist ivuxolimab. Written as DNA, the CDR3 is TGTGCCAGCAGCTTGCGGGGTGTTGGGCAGCCCCAGCATTTT. This translates into CASSLRGVGQPQHF.